The 26 T cell receptor beta chains below all came from one sample that was sequenced in a study of T cells after yellow fever vaccination. A single record per CDR3 protein comes from TCRdb applying MiXCR to the 5' RACE reads. The table records under 400,000 distinct CDR3 sequences, around 13% of them present only once. The sample consisted of CD4+ T cells sorted from PBMCs, taken 15 days after the yellow fever booster vaccination. The receptors here all came from a young man who received the YFV17D yellow fever vaccine.

This clonotype was seen a handful of times. J is TRBJ2-3 and V is TRBV3-1; 12 nucleotides match TRBD2. CDR1 is LGHDT and CDR2 is YNNKEL in the germline V gene (reference sequence). The CDR3 sequence is 16 residues long. The V and J ends lost 4 bases and 5 bases, in that order; junction bases with no gene match: 7. The CDR3 reads CASSPLTSGGKDTQYF. CDR3 sequence (DNA): TGTGCCAGCAGCCCCCTGACTAGCGGGGGTAAAGATACGCAGTATTTT.

In its sample, this clonotype was seen a few times. The genes are TRBV24-1 and TRBJ1-3; a weak D match, TRBD1 (5 bases). Germline loops: CDR1 KGHDR, CDR2 SFDVKD. CDR3 length: 16 amino acids. Deletions cut 0 bases from V and 3 bases from J, with 11 bases between. For the CDR3, the DNA is TGTGCCACCAGTGATTTGTTCAGGGTTGGTGGAAACACCATATATTTT. This gives the protein CATSDLFRVGGNTIYF.

The table lists this clonotype with a few counts. This sequence joins TRBV7-2 and TRBJ2-7, with D perhaps matching TRBD2 (7 bases). The CDR3 contains 13 residues. V lost 8 bases, J lost 4 bases, and 15 bases lay in between. CDR1 and CDR2 from the germline V gene are SGHTA and FQGNSA. CDR3: CASGQAGAYEQYF. The CDR3 region has the DNA TGTGCCAGCGGTCAGGCGGGGGCATACGAGCAGTACTTC.

This rearrangement joins TRBV7-9 to TRBJ2-1; 7 bases map to TRBD1. V trimming: 1 base; J trimming: 9 bases; junction bases outside the gene matches: 3. Per germline, CDR1 SEHNR and CDR2 FQNEAQ (reference sequence). The CDR3 loop spans 13 amino acids. The CDR3 nucleotides read TGTGCCAGCAGCTTAGTGACAGGGACTGAGCAGTTCTTC. Translating it yields CASSLVTGTEQFF.

This clonotype has only a few counts. The rearrangement joins TRBV4-2 to TRBJ2-1, with 7 bases that match TRBD2. The trim removed 0 bases at V and 4 bases at J, leaving 6 bases unmatched. Germline values: CDR1 LGHNA, CDR2 YNFKEQ. The CDR3 is made up of 16 amino acids. The CDR3 protein is CASSQDPSGRYNEQFF. The CDR3 nucleotides are TGTGCCAGCAGCCAAGATCCTAGCGGAAGGTACAATGAGCAGTTCTTC.

This clonotype was recorded a few times. The rearrangement links TRBV12-3 or TRBV12-4 to TRBJ1-2; 7 bases align to TRBD1. The CDR3 contains 14 residues. V shed 8 bases, J shed 7 bases, and the junction held 13 bases outside the gene matches. CDR3 DNA: TGTGCCAGCTCCTACGAGGGGGCTCCAAGTGGCTACACCTTC. Protein product: CASSYEGAPSGYTF.

This clonotype came up a few times. The chain is built from TRBV12-3 or TRBV12-4 and TRBJ1-5; D remains ambiguous. The length of the CDR3 is 14 residues. V lost 3 bases, J lost 5 bases, and 11 bases lay in between. CDR3: CASSFPGLDQPQHF. The CDR3 DNA reads as TGTGCCAGCAGTTTCCCGGGGTTGGATCAGCCCCAGCATTTT.

This rearrangement joins TRBV29-1 to TRBJ2-5; D uncertain. With 7 bases removed from V and 5 bases from J, the gap between germline ends came to 8 bases. Germline V gene sequence: CDR1 SQVTM, CDR2 ANQGSEA. This CDR3 has 10 residues. The CDR3 spells CSGILETQYF. CDR3 in DNA: TGCAGCGGGATCCTGGAGACCCAGTACTTC.

This clonotype was recorded many times. The chain joins TRBV7-6 to TRBJ2-7; D may be TRBD2 (5 bases). CDR1 SGHVS and CDR2 FNYEAQ come from the germline V gene. This CDR3 has 15 amino acids. Between the trimmed V and J ends, which lost 0 bases and 0 bases, there was a span of 9 bases. The CDR3 DNA follows: TGTGCCAGCAGCTTAGCCCTGGGGAGCTCCTACGAGCAGTACTTC. Translated: CASSLALGSSYEQYF.

The V gene is TRBV7-3, the J gene TRBJ1-5; the D is unclear. Trimming pared 0 bases from V and 6 bases from J, leaving 6 bases between. Germline assignment: CDR1 SGHTA and CDR2 FQGTGA. CDR3 length: 13 residues. The CDR3 is CASSLTEGQPQHF. CDR3 sequence (DNA): TGTGCCAGCAGCTTAACGGAGGGTCAGCCCCAGCATTTT.

This clonotype has a handful of counts. This chain links TRBV29-1 with TRBJ1-1; D unclear. Germline CDR1 SQVTM, CDR2 ANQGSEA. The CDR3 is 9 amino acids. V was shortened by 7 bases and J by 3 bases, with 3 bases between the two germline ends. This CDR3 is CSGDTEAFF. CDR3 sequence (DNA): TGCAGCGGAGACACTGAAGCTTTCTTT. Together with reference TRBV29-1 and TRBJ1-1, the CDR3 gives the full variable domain: SAVISQKPSRDICQRGTSLTIQCQVDSQVTMMFWYRQQPGQSLTLIATANQGSEATYESGFVIDKFPISRPNLTFSTLTVSNMSPEDSSIYLCSGDTEAFFGQGTRLTVV.

The rearrangement joins TRBV20-1 to TRBJ1-2; D is perhaps TRBD1 (5 bases). CDR3 length equals 14 residues. Germline CDR1 and CDR2: DFQATT and SNEGSKA (reference sequence). Trimming stripped 2 bases from V and 7 bases from J, with 17 bases between. This CDR3 is CSARSGTTGAGYTF. CDR3 DNA: TGCAGTGCTAGATCCGGGACGACTGGGGCTGGCTACACCTTC.

This chain joins TRBV4-3 and TRBJ2-3; TRBD1 matches at 9 bases. Germline V gene data show CDR1 as LGHNA and CDR2 as YSLEER. The CDR3 spans 15 residues. V lost 5 bases and J lost 5; bases outside the gene matches: 8. The CDR3 nucleotides read TGCGCCAGCAGCTCGGGACAGGGAAATCAAGATACGCAGTATTTT. Its translation is CASSSGQGNQDTQYF.

This clonotype was observed a few times. The CDR3 protein is CASEVAGTFSYEQYF. CDR3 bases: TGTGCCAGCGAGGTAGCGGGGACCTTCTCCTACGAGCAGTACTTC. The rearrangement links TRBV6-1 to TRBJ2-7, with TRBD2 identical over 8 bases. This CDR3 spans 15 amino acids. CDR1 is MNHNS, CDR2 SASEGT, per germline. The V segment lost 8 bases and the J segment 0 bases; nucleotides outside the gene matches: 9.

The CDR3 nucleotides are TGTGCCAGCAGTTCCCGGGGAGGGGGCGGGCACAATGAGCAGTTCTTC. It codes for CASSSRGGGGHNEQFF. The rearrangement links TRBV6-6 to TRBJ2-1; D could derive from TRBD1 or TRBD2 (7 bases each). The V gene lost 4 bases and the J gene lost 5 bases, with 18 bases spanning the gap. Germline CDR1 MNHNY, CDR2 SVGAGI (reference sequence). The CDR3 has 16 residues.

The chain combines TRBV11-2 with TRBJ2-2, with D unclear. The CDR3 spans 15 residues. Germline V CDR1 and CDR2: SGHAT, FQNNGV. Trimming took 5 bases from V and 1 from J, leaving 11 bases between them. The CDR3 DNA sequence: TGTGCCAGCAGCCAAATGGTCGTGAACACCGGGGAGCTGTTTTTT. Its translation: CASSQMVVNTGELFF.

This clonotype was counted between two and nine times. The gene calls are TRBV5-6 and TRBJ2-1; D may be TRBD1 (5 bases). Germline V gives CDR1 SGHDT, CDR2 YYEEEE. V lost 4 bases to trimming and J lost 4 bases, with 15 bases between them. The CDR3 spans 15 residues. CDR3 amino acids: CASSLPETAYNEQFF. The CDR3 DNA sequence: TGTGCCAGCAGCCTTCCCGAGACAGCTTACAATGAGCAGTTCTTC.

This clonotype showed up many times. CDR3 nucleotides: TGTGCCAGCAACCCTAGCGGCACAGATACGCAGTATTTT. Residues: CASNPSGTDTQYF. The gene calls are TRBV28 and TRBJ2-3; perhaps TRBD2 as D (6 bases). The CDR3 sequence is 13 residues long. Germline V lookup: CDR1 MDHEN, CDR2 SYDVKM. Trimming took off 7 bases at V and 1 base at J, with 9 bases between the two ends.

The chain is built from TRBV29-1 and TRBJ1-2; TRBD1 matches at 9 bases. The V gene's germline CDR1 is SQVTM and CDR2 ANQGSEA. Unmatched junction bases numbered 9, after V lost 3 bases and J lost 4 bases. This CDR3 spans 15 amino acids. The CDR3 DNA follows: TGCAGCGTTGATGACGGGACAGGGCGAATCTATGGCTACACCTTC. Its protein product is CSVDDGTGRIYGYTF.

In its sample, this clonotype was seen a few times. The chain links TRBV6-1 to TRBJ1-5; tentatively, D is TRBD1 (5 bases). The CDR3 totals 16 residues. The ends were cut back, 5 bases at V and 5 bases at J, with 19 bases in the middle. Germline CDR1 and CDR2: MNHNS and SASEGT. The CDR3 sequence is CASSPRRGGGDQPQHF. The CDR3 DNA is TGTGCCAGCAGTCCTCGGAGGGGAGGAGGGGATCAGCCCCAGCATTTT.

This clonotype has just a few counts. This chain joins TRBV9 and TRBJ2-3, with D perhaps being TRBD1 or TRBD2 (5 bases each). Trimming stripped 4 bases from V and 0 bases from J, with 12 bases between. Germline CDR1 SGDLS, CDR2 YYNGEE. This CDR3 is built from 15 residues. This chain's CDR3 is CASSSRGGSTDTQYF. The CDR3 DNA sequence: TGTGCCAGCAGCTCCCGTGGGGGTAGCACAGATACGCAGTATTTT.

The chain links TRBV3-1 to TRBJ1-4, with D possibly matching TRBD1 (6 bases). The length of the CDR3 is 15 residues. Germline assignment: CDR1 LGHDT and CDR2 YNNKEL (reference sequence). V was shortened by 2 bases and J by 4 bases, with 11 bases between the two germline ends. The CDR3 reads CASSQFGTNNEKLFF. DNA for the CDR3: TGTGCCAGCAGCCAATTTGGGACAAATAATGAAAAACTGTTTTTT.

This clonotype was seen a handful of times. The rearrangement uses TRBV30 and TRBJ2-5, with D perhaps TRBD1 or TRBD2 (6 bases each). With 5 bases removed from V and 4 bases from J, the gap between germline ends came to 14 bases. Germline CDR1 reads GTSNPN; CDR2 reads SVGIG (reference sequence). The CDR3 is 13 residues long. The CDR3 protein is CAWATGGPETQYF. The CDR3 DNA reads TGTGCCTGGGCCACCGGGGGCCCAGAGACCCAGTACTTC.

The V gene is TRBV5-1, the J gene TRBJ2-5; D remains unclear. The CDR3 totals 16 residues. V was pared by 2 bases and J by 3 bases, with 17 bases between. The germline gives CDR1 SGHRS, CDR2 YFSETQ. This chain's CDR3 is CASSLLPARPEETQYF. The CDR3 nucleotides are TGCGCCAGCAGCTTACTCCCGGCCAGGCCCGAAGAGACCCAGTACTTC.

The rearrangement uses TRBV5-1 and TRBJ2-1; a possible D gene is TRBD2 (5 bases). CDR1 is SGHRS, CDR2 YFSETQ, per germline. This CDR3 spans 14 amino acids. The ends were cut back, 2 bases at V and 7 bases at J, with 13 bases in the middle. The DNA of the CDR3 is TGCGCCAGCAGCTTCCGGGTCCCGGGGAATGAGCAGTTCTTC. Translated: CASSFRVPGNEQFF.

A few counts support this clonotype. This rearrangement joins TRBV4-3 to TRBJ2-5; a weak D match, TRBD1 (8 bases). V was cut by 0 bases and J by 4 bases, with 12 bases left in between. Germline CDR1 reads LGHNA; CDR2 reads YSLEER. The CDR3 totals 15 residues. The CDR3 here is CASSQEYRGGETQYF. The DNA for the CDR3 is TGCGCCAGCAGCCAAGAATACAGGGGGGGAGAGACCCAGTACTTC.